This T cell receptor beta chain was identified in a study of T cell responses to AZD1222 COVID-19 vaccine. Study results and limitations: Two AZD1222 administrations were followed by greater Spike-specific TCR breadth and depth.

As to this clone: Its specificity is unknown.

CDR1 is KGHSH and CDR2 is LQKENI in the germline V gene. V lost 3 bases and J 0 bases, leaving 11 bases between the germline ends. This CDR3 region has 15 residues. Clones were sequenced by immunoSEQ multiplex PCR, and TCRdb holds only the in-frame ones, with some missing. The repertoire holds 180,000 or so clones, with around nine tenths as singletons. This specimen was peripheral blood, taken on day 0 of AZD1222 vaccination. The TCR was taken from an adult in good health. The chain couples TRBV18 to TRBJ1-2; a possible D gene is TRBD1 (5 bases). The DNA for the CDR3 is TGTGCCAGCTCACCGGGGACTGAAGCTAACTATGGCTACACCTTC. Protein sequence: CASSPGTEANYGYTF.